This note documents a single T cell receptor (beta chain) sequence. The method was immunoSEQ multiplex PCR; TCRdb's version includes in-frame clones alone and lacks a portion of them. The table lists more than 95,000 clones, roughly 89% of them singletons. Germline V gives CDR1 SGHNT, CDR2 YYREEE (reference sequence). V gave up 4 bases and J gave up 0 bases, with 8 bases separating them. The CDR3 runs 15 residues. The entry originates in a study of T cell responses to AZD1222 COVID-19 vaccine. The J gene is TRBJ2-6, the V gene TRBV5-4, with TRBD1 as a possible D gene (6 bases). Sequenced material: peripheral blood, taken on day 0 of AZD1222 vaccination. The receptor comes from an adult in good health. The DNA for the CDR3 is TGTGCCAGCAGCCCGACAGGCTCTGGGGCCAACGTCCTGACTTTC. Protein product: CASSPTGSGANVLTF. Based on the CDR3 plus reference TRBV5-4 and TRBJ2-6, the full variable domain is ETGVTQSPTHLIKTRGQQVTLRCSSQSGHNTVSWYQQALGQGPQFIFQYYREEENGRGNFPPRFSGLQFPNYSSELNVNALELDDSALYLCASSPTGSGANVLTFGAGSRLTVL.